This paragraph covers one T cell receptor (beta chain) sequence. The data originate from a study of technical replicates of blood from a handful of donors. Repertoires were generated with immunoSEQ multiplex PCR, while TCRdb's copy carries only in-frame clones and drops some. The table lists under 80,000 clones, roughly 94% of them singletons. The CDR3 contains 12 residues. The V end lost 9 bases, the J end lost 0 bases, and 9 bases lay between the germline ends. Looked up from germline, CDR1 is LNHDA and CDR2 is SQIVND (reference sequence). V and J are TRBV19 and TRBJ2-7; TRBD2 might be the D (5 bases). The sequence was collected from a human donor in good health. Source material: T cells isolated from PBMCs. CDR3 in DNA: TGTGCCAGCAGCCGGGACTCCTACGAGCAGTACTTC. Amino acids: CASSRDSYEQYF.